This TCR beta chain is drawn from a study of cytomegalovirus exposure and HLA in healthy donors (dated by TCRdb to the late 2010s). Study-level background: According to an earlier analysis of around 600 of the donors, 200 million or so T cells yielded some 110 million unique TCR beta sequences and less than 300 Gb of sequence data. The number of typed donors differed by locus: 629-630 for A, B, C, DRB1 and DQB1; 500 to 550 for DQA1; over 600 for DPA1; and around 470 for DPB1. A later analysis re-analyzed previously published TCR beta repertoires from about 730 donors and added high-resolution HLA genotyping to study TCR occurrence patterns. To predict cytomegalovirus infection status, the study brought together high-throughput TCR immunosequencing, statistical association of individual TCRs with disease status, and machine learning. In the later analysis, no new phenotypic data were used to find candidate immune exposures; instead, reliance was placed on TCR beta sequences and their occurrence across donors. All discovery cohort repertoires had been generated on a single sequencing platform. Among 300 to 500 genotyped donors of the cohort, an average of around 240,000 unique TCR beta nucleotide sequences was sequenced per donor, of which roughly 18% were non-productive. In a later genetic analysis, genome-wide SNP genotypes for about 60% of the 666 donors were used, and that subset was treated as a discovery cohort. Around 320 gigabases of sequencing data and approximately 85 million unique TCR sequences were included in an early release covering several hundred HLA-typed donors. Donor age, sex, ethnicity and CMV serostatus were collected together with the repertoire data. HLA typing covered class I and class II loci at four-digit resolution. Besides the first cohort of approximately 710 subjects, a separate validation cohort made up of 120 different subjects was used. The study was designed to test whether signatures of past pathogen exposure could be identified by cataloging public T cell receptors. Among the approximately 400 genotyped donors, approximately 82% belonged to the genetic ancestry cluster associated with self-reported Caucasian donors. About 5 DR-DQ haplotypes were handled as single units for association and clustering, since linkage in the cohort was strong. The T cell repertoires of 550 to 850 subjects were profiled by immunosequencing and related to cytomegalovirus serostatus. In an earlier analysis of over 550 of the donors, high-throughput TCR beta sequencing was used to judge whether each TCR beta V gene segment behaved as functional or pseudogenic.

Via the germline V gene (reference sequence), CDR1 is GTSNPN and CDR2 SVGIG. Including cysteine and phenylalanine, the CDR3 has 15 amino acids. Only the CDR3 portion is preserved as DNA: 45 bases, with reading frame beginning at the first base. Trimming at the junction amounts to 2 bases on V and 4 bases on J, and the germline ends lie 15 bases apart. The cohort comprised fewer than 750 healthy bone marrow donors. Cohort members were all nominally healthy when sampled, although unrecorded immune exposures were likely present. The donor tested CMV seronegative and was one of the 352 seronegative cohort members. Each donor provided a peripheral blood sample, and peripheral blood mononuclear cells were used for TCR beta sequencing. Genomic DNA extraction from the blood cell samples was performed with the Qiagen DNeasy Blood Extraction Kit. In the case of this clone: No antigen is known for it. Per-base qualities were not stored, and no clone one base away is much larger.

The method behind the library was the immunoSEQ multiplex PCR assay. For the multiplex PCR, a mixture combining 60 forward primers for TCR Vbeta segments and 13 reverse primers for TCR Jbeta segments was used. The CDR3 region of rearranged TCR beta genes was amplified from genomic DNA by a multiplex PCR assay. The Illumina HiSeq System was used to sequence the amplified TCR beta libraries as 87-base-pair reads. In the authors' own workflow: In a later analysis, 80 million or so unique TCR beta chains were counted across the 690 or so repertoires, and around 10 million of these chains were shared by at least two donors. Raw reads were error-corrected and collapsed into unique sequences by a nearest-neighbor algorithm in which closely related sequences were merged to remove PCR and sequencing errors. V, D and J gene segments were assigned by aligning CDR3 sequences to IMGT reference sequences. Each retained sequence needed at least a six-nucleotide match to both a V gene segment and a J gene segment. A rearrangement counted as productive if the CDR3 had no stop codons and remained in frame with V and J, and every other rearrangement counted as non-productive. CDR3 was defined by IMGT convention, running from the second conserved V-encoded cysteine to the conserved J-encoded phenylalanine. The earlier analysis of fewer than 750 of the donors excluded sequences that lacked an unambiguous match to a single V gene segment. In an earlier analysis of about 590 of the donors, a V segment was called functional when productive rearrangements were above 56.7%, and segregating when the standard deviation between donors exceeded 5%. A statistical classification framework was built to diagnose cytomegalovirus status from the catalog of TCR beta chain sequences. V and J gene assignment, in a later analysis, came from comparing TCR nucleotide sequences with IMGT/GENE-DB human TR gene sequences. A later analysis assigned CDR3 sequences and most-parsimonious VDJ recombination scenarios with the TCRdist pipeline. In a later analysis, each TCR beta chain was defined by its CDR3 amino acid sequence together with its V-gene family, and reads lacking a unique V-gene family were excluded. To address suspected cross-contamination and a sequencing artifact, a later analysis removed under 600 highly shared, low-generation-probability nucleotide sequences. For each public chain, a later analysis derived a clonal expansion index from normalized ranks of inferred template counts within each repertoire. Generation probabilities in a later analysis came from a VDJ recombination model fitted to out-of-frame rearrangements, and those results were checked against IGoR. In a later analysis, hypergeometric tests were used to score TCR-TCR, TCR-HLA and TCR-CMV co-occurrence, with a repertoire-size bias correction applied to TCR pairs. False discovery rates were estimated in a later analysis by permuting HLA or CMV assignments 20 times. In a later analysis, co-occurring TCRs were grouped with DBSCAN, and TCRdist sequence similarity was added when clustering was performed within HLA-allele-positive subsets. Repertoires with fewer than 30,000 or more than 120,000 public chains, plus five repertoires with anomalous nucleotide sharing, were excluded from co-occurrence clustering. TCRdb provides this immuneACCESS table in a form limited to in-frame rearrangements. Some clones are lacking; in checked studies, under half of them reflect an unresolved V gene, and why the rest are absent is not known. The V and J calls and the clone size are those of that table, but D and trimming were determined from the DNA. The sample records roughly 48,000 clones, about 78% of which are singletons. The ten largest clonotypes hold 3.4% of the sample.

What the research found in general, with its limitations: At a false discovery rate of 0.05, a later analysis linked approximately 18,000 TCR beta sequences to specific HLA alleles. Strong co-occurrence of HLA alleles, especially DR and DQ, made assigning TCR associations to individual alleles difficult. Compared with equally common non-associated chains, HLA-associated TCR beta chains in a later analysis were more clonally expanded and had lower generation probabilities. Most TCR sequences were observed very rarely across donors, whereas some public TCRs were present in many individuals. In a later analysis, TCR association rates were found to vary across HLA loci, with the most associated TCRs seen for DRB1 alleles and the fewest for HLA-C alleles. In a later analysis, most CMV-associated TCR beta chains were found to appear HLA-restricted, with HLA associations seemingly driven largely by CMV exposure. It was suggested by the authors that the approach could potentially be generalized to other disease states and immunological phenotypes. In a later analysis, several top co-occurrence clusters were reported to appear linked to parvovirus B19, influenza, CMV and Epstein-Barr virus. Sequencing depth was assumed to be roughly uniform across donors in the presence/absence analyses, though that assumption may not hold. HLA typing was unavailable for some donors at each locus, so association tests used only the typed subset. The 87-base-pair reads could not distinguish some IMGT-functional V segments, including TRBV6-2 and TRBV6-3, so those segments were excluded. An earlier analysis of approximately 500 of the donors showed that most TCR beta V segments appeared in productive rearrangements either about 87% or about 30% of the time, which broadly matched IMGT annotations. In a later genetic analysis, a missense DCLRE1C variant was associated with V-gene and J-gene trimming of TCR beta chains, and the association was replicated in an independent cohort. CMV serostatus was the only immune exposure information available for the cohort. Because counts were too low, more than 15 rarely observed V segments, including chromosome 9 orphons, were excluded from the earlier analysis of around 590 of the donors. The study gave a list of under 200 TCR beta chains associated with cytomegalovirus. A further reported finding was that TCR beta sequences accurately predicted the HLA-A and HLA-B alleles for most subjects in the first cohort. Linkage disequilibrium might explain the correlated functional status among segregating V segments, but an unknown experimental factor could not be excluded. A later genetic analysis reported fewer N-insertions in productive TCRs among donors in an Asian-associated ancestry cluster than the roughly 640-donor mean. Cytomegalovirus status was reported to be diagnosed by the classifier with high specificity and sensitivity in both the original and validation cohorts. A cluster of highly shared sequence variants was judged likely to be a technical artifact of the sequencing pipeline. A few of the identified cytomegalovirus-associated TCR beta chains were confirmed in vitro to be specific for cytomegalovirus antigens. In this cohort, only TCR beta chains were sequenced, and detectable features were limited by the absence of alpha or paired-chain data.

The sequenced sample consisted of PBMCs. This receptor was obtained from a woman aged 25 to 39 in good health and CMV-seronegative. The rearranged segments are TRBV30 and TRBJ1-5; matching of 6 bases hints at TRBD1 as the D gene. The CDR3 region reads CAWSRAAGVNQPQHF. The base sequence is TGTGCCTGGAGTAGGGCGGCAGGGGTGAATCAGCCCCAGCATTTT.